What follows describes a single TCR beta chain. These data originate in a study of T cell changes during pregnancy in multiple sclerosis. This CDR3 is built from 14 residues. Germline lookup yields CDR1 SGDLS and CDR2 YYNGEE. V lost 6 bases and J lost 1, with 12 bases in between. Generated by immunoSEQ multiplex PCR, the TCRdb table keeps only in-frame clones and is missing some. The sample lists 55,000 to 80,000 clones; 90% were seen once. The chain employs TRBV9 and TRBJ2-3, with D maybe TRBD1 (6 bases). The sample here was peripheral blood, taken after pregnancy. This receptor was taken from a female donor in good health, enrolled as a control in a pregnancy study. This chain's CDR3 is CASNTGTGTDTQYF. The DNA of the CDR3 is TGTGCCAGCAATACAGGGACGGGCACAGATACGCAGTATTTT.